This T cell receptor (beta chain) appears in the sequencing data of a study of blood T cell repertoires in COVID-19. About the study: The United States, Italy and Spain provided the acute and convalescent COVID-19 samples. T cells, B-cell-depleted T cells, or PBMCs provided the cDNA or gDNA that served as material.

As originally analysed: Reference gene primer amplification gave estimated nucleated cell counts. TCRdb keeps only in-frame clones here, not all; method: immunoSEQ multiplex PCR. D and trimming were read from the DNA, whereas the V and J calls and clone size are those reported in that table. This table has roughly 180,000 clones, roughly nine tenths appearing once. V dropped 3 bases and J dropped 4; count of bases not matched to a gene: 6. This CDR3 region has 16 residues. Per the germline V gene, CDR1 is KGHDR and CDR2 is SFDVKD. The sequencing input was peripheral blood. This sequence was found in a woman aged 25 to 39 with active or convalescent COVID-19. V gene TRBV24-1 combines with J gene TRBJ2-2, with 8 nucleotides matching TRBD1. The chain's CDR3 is CATSDPRQGSTGELFF. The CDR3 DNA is TGTGCCACCAGTGATCCACGACAGGGGTCCACCGGGGAGCTGTTTTTT.